This entry describes one TCR beta chain. This entry comes from a study of blood T cell repertoires in COVID-19. Study-level background: COVID-19 samples from acute and convalescent phases originated in the United States, Italy and Spain. T cells, B-cell-depleted T cells, or PBMCs provided the cDNA or gDNA that served as material.

Seattle-derived patients entered the study during active infection and were followed longitudinally. This CDR3 has 15 residues. From germline, CDR1 is SGHNT and CDR2 YENEEA. V shed 0 bases, J shed 7 bases, and the junction held 5 bases outside the gene matches. Authors' methods: Estimation of nucleated cell counts relied on the amplification of reference gene primers. TCRdb's table, derived via immunoSEQ multiplex PCR, lists solely in-frame clones and lacks some. Clonal size and the V and J genes are those of that table, whereas D and trimming came from the DNA. Of 350,000 to 450,000 clones in the sample, over 75% were seen once.

The rearrangement joins TRBV11-3 to TRBJ2-1, with 8 positions matching TRBD2. Sequencing was performed on peripheral blood. The source is a woman between 35 and 50 years old with COVID-19, enrolled during active disease. CDR3 amino acids: CASSLEPGGLNEQFF. CDR3 sequence (DNA): TGTGCCAGCAGCTTAGAACCGGGGGGGCTTAATGAGCAGTTCTTC.